A selection of T cell receptor beta chains follows, all from one sample in a study of blood T cells in healthy people across ages. TCRdb ran MiXCR on the 5' RACE reads and lists one entry per CDR3 protein. The sample lists some 900,000 distinct CDR3 sequences, about 30% occurring once. The sequencing input was blood. These receptors were taken from a woman of 80 years or more in good health. Both conserved end residues are part of each CDR3. Fields, in order: CDR3 protein, CDR3 DNA, J gene, CDR3 length, clone size, V gene, D gene. The D gene is left open where the match is weak. A clone size is listed for some rows: how often the clone was seen (once, few, many), or a class if it is expanded.

CDR3: CASSGPGGETQYF; DNA: TGTGCCAGCAGTGGACCCGGGGGGGAGACCCAGTACTTC; J: TRBJ2-5; length: 13; size: many; V: TRBV25-1; D: TRBD2
CDR3: CASSVELTSYNEQFF; DNA: TGTGCCAGCAGCGTAGAGTTAACCTCCTACAATGAGCAGTTCTTC; J: TRBJ2-1; length: 15; size: -; V: TRBV9; D: -
CDR3: CAISESATENTEAFF; DNA: TGTGCCATCAGTGAGTCAGCCACCGAGAACACTGAAGCTTTCTTT; J: TRBJ1-1; length: 15; size: -; V: TRBV10-3; D: -
CDR3: CASSYPSGGTYNEQFF; DNA: TGTGCCAGCAGTTACCCAAGCGGGGGGACCTACAATGAGCAGTTCTTC; J: TRBJ2-1; length: 16; size: many; V: TRBV6-2/TRBV6-3; D: TRBD2
CDR3: CAGSKATNEKLFF; DNA: TGTGCCGGCAGCAAAGCCACAAATGAAAAACTGTTTTTT; J: TRBJ1-4; length: 13; size: -; V: TRBV21-1; D: -
CDR3: CASSLPVSGTGELFF; DNA: TGCGCCAGCAGCCTCCCAGTCTCGGGCACCGGGGAGCTGTTTTTT; J: TRBJ2-2; length: 15; size: -; V: TRBV4-1; D: -
CDR3: CASSPGTGTSRQYF; DNA: TGTGCCAGCAGCCCCGGGACAGGGACCTCCCGGCAGTACTTC; J: TRBJ2-7; length: 14; size: many; V: TRBV7-2; D: TRBD1
CDR3: CASSLVTGQGGEQYF; DNA: TGTGCCAGCAGCTTAGTAACCGGACAGGGGGGCGAGCAGTACTTC; J: TRBJ2-7; length: 15; size: -; V: TRBV13; D: TRBD1
CDR3: CASSDPGQLNIQYF; DNA: TGTGCCAGCAGTGACCCGGGACAGCTAAACATTCAGTACTTC; J: TRBJ2-4; length: 14; size: many; V: TRBV12-3/TRBV12-4; D: TRBD1
CDR3: CASSAPGQGSPLHF; DNA: TGTGCCAGCAGTGCCCCGGGACAGGGTTCACCCCTCCACTTT; J: TRBJ1-6; length: 14; size: many; V: TRBV12-3/TRBV12-4; D: TRBD1
CDR3: CASSQATGPNEKLFF; DNA: TGTGCCAGCAGCCAAGCAACAGGGCCGAATGAAAAACTGTTTTTT; J: TRBJ1-4; length: 15; size: many; V: TRBV4-2; D: -
CDR3: CAISESGVSNQPQHF; DNA: TGTGCCATCAGTGAGTCAGGGGTTAGCAATCAGCCCCAGCATTTT; J: TRBJ1-5; length: 15; size: -; V: TRBV10-3; D: -
CDR3: CASSQGWTGAGTEAFF; DNA: TGCGCCAGCAGCCAAGGATGGACAGGGGCGGGCACTGAAGCTTTCTTT; J: TRBJ1-1; length: 16; size: -; V: TRBV4-3; D: TRBD1
CDR3: CSAGRGGRDTQYF; DNA: TGCAGTGCGGGGCGGGGGGGCCGAGATACGCAGTATTTT; J: TRBJ2-3; length: 13; size: few; V: TRBV20-1; D: TRBD2
CDR3: CASKQGSNQPQHF; DNA: TGTGCCAGCAAGCAGGGCAGCAATCAGCCCCAGCATTTT; J: TRBJ1-5; length: 13; size: many; V: TRBV6-2/TRBV6-3; D: -
CDR3: CASSQDLNGQGSTEAFF; DNA: TGCGCCAGCAGCCAAGATCTCAACGGACAGGGGAGCACTGAAGCTTTCTTT; J: TRBJ1-1; length: 17; size: once; V: TRBV4-1; D: TRBD1
CDR3: CAWSVQAGSSPLHF; DNA: TGTGCCTGGAGTGTACAGGCAGGGAGCTCACCCCTCCACTTT; J: TRBJ1-6; length: 14; size: -; V: TRBV30; D: -
CDR3: CSARREGNQPQHF; DNA: TGCAGTGCAAGAAGGGAGGGCAATCAGCCCCAGCATTTT; J: TRBJ1-5; length: 13; size: many; V: TRBV20-1; D: -
CDR3: CASSLSGASSYNEQYF; DNA: TGTGCCAGCAGCTTATCCGGGGCTAGCTCCTACAATGAGCAGTACTTC; J: TRBJ2-7; length: 16; size: few; V: TRBV11-3; D: -
CDR3: CASSQGVGQASYEQYF; DNA: TGTGCCAGCAGCCAAGGGGTAGGACAGGCCTCCTACGAGCAGTACTTC; J: TRBJ2-7; length: 16; size: -; V: TRBV3-1; D: TRBD1
CDR3: CASSYLGNTGTDTQYF; DNA: TGTGCCAGCAGTTACTTAGGGAATACGGGGACAGATACGCAGTATTTT; J: TRBJ2-3; length: 16; size: -; V: TRBV6-2/TRBV6-3; D: -
CDR3: CASSRHEGTYEQYF; DNA: TGTGCCAGCAGCCGACATGAGGGTACCTACGAGCAGTACTTC; J: TRBJ2-7; length: 14; size: many; V: TRBV5-5; D: -
CDR3: CASSPEGQGNQPQHF; DNA: TGTGCCAGCAGCCCAGAGGGGCAGGGCAATCAGCCCCAGCATTTT; J: TRBJ1-5; length: 15; size: -; V: TRBV7-2; D: -
CDR3: CASSPGTGVNSPLHF; DNA: TGTGCCAGCAGCCCCGGGACAGGAGTTAATTCACCCCTCCACTTT; J: TRBJ1-6; length: 15; size: few; V: TRBV11-2; D: TRBD1
CDR3: CASRRGRFTEAFF; DNA: TGTGCCAGCAGGAGGGGAAGATTTACTGAAGCTTTCTTT; J: TRBJ1-1; length: 13; size: few; V: TRBV12-3/TRBV12-4; D: -
CDR3: CASSQFHLGGGTDTQYF; DNA: TGTGCCAGCAGCCAATTCCACCTTGGAGGGGGCACAGATACGCAGTATTTT; J: TRBJ2-3; length: 17; size: many; V: TRBV3-1; D: -
CDR3: CASSLFENEQFF; DNA: TGTGCCAGCAGCTTGTTTGAGAATGAGCAGTTCTTC; J: TRBJ2-1; length: 12; size: once; V: TRBV7-2; D: -
CDR3: CASSLGLLAGGGETQYF; DNA: TGTGCCAGCAGCTTAGGACTGCTAGCGGGGGGCGGGGAGACCCAGTACTTC; J: TRBJ2-5; length: 17; size: many; V: TRBV7-2; D: TRBD2